The next 26 T cell receptor beta chains were all read from a single sample in a study of OX40 agonist ivuxolimab in advanced cancers. Clones were read by immunoSEQ multiplex PCR, and TCRdb kept only the in-frame ones, dropping some. The data contain approximately 12,000 clones, roughly four fifths of them singletons. The starting material was CD4+ or CD8+ T cells sorted from blood, obtained in a trial of the OX40 agonist ivuxolimab. Every receptor here comes from an adult with an advanced solid tumor such as melanoma, head and neck, liver or kidney cancer.

The chain uses TRBV28 and TRBJ2-3, with D perhaps matching TRBD1 or TRBD2 (6 bases each). CDR1 is MDHEN and CDR2 is SYDVKM in the germline V gene. CDR3 size: 15 residues. Trimming left V 0 bases short and J 5 bases short, with 12 bases between. For the CDR3, the DNA is TGTGCCAGCAGTTTATGGGGGGGCCGGGGAGATACGCAGTATTTT. It codes for CASSLWGGRGDTQYF. Looking up the rest from reference TRBV28 and TRBJ2-3 gives the full variable domain: DVKVTQSSRYLVKRTGEKVFLECVQDMDHENMFWYRQDPGLGLRLIYFSYDVKMKEKGDIPEGYSVSREKKERFSLILESASTNQTSMYLCASSLWGGRGDTQYFGPGTRLTVL.

The chain joins TRBV6-6 to TRBJ2-2, with D perhaps TRBD1 (5 bases). CDR1 and CDR2 from the germline V gene are MNHNY and SVGAGI (reference sequence). CDR3 size: 15 residues. V lost 4 bases and J 5 bases, leaving 14 bases between the germline ends. In nucleotides, the CDR3 is TGTGCCAGCAGTTGGGCAGGGTGGTGGACCGGGGAGCTGTTTTTT. Translating gives CASSWAGWWTGELFF.

This clone was seen once. This rearrangement joins TRBV13 to TRBJ1-3, with no clear D. With 1 base removed from V and 0 bases from J, the gap between germline ends came to 10 bases. CDR1 PRHDT and CDR2 FYEKMQ come from the germline V gene (reference sequence). The CDR3 is 16 residues long. CDR3 sequence reads: CASSLVGLVSGNTIYF. The CDR3 nucleotides read TGTGCCAGCAGCTTAGTGGGATTGGTCTCTGGAAACACCATATATTTT.

The chain is built from TRBV29-1 and TRBJ2-1, with D perhaps matching TRBD1 or TRBD2 (6 bases each). The V end was cut by 6 bases, the J end by 3 bases, with 12 bases between. The germline CDR1 and CDR2 sequences are SQVTM and ANQGSEA. CDR3 size: 13 residues. Written as DNA, the CDR3 is TGCAGCGTAGGAGGAGGGGGCTACAATGAGCAGTTCTTC. This sequence encodes CSVGGGGYNEQFF.

The chain carries TRBV6-6 and TRBJ1-2; maybe TRBD1 (6 bases). V shed 7 bases and J shed 0 bases, with 12 bases lying between them. The germline V gene encodes CDR1 MNHNY and CDR2 SVGAGI (reference sequence). The CDR3 is 14 residues long. The CDR3: CASKYRVANYGYTF. As DNA, the CDR3 is TGTGCCAGCAAGTACAGGGTAGCTAACTATGGCTACACCTTC.

Details on this clone: Compared with germline, one end of the junction differs, possibly owing to a read error. V gene TRBV5-6 combines with J gene TRBJ2-7; TRBD2 is a possible D gene (5 bases). Germline lookup yields CDR1 SGHDT and CDR2 YYEEEE. The length of the CDR3 is 15 residues. The CDR3 loop is CASSQQRTGSYEQYF. The CDR3 DNA reads as TGCGCCAGCAGCCAACAAAGGACTGGCTCCTACGAGCAGTACTTC.

In its sample, this clone was seen a few times. Other nucleotide sequences from this sample produce the same CDR3. The chain uses TRBV28 and TRBJ1-5; D is perhaps TRBD1 (5 bases). The V end was cut by 3 bases, the J end by 7 bases, with 16 bases between. The CDR3 loop spans 15 amino acids. Germline values: CDR1 MDHEN, CDR2 SYDVKM. The CDR3 is CASSLGQGFRQPQHF. As DNA, the CDR3 is TGTGCCAGCAGTTTGGGCCAGGGTTTTCGGCAGCCCCAGCATTTT.

The V and J genes are TRBV27 and TRBJ2-7; 7 nucleotides match TRBD1. The CDR3 is 13 amino acids. Germline loops: CDR1 MNHEY, CDR2 SMNVEV (reference sequence). V trimming: 9 bases; J trimming: 2 bases; junction bases outside the gene matches: 7. CDR3 DNA sequence: TGTGCCAGAAGTGGGGACAGCCCCTACGAGCAGTACTTC. Amino acids: CARSGDSPYEQYF.

The chain carries TRBV4-3 and TRBJ2-7, with 10 bases fitting TRBD1. V shed 2 bases, J shed 7 bases, and the junction held 8 bases outside the gene matches. The CDR3 sequence is 15 residues long. The germline V gene has CDR1 LGHNA and CDR2 YSLEER. CDR3 sequence (DNA): TGCGCCAGCAGCCAAAGGGACAGGGGATTTGGGGAGCAGTACTTC. As protein: CASSQRDRGFGEQYF.

This clone was seen only a few times. CDR3 amino acids: CASSQDPLAGVPDEQYF. CDR3 nucleotides: TGCGCCAGCAGCCAAGATCCACTAGCGGGAGTCCCGGACGAGCAGTACTTC. The chain recombines TRBV4-1 with TRBJ2-7; 11 nucleotides match TRBD2. Per the germline V gene, CDR1 is MGHRA and CDR2 is YSYEKL. Trimming at V came to 0 bases and at J to 5 bases, leaving 9 bases not matched to a gene. The CDR3 covers 17 residues.

The rearrangement uses TRBV11-2 and TRBJ1-6; TRBD1 aligns across 9 bases. The V and J ends lost 0 bases and 0 bases, in that order; junction bases with no gene match: 3. CDR3 length equals 18 residues. In germline, CDR1 is SGHAT, CDR2 FQNNGV. CDR3 residues: CASSLDGTGISYNSPLHF. The CDR3, as DNA: TGTGCCAGCAGCTTAGATGGGACAGGGATCTCCTATAATTCACCCCTCCACTTT.

The chain carries TRBV25-1 and TRBJ2-7; the D is unclear. V was clipped by 0 bases and J by 7 bases, with 16 bases between them. CDR1 is MGHDK and CDR2 is SYGVNS in the germline V gene. The length of the CDR3 is 15 residues. CDR3 sequence: CASSEYFTGIKEQYF. CDR3 coding DNA: TGTGCCAGCAGTGAATATTTTACTGGAATAAAAGAGCAGTACTTC.

The chain couples TRBV4-1 to TRBJ2-3; 9 bases match TRBD1. The CDR3 has 15 amino acids. V dropped 0 bases and J dropped 3; count of bases not matched to a gene: 1. Germline CDR1 reads MGHRA; CDR2 reads YSYEKL. CDR3 sequence (DNA): TGCGCCAGCAGCCAAGAGGACAGGGGTACAGATACGCAGTATTTT. Protein product: CASSQEDRGTDTQYF.

This clone was seen a few times. V is TRBV7-9 and J is TRBJ2-4; possibly TRBD1 or TRBD2 for D (6 bases each). Trimming took 5 bases from V and 1 from J, leaving 24 bases between them. Germline lookup yields CDR1 SEHNR and CDR2 FQNEAQ (reference sequence). The CDR3 is 19 amino acids. The CDR3 spells CASSPTQEGVGLAKNIQYF. For the CDR3, the DNA is TGTGCCAGCAGCCCCACGCAGGAGGGGGTTGGGCTGGCCAAAAACATTCAGTACTTC.

This rearrangement joins TRBV5-1 to TRBJ2-1; 9 nucleotides match TRBD2. Germline V gene data show CDR1 as SGHRS and CDR2 as YFSETQ. There are 15 residues in the CDR3. The V and J ends lost 5 bases and 0 bases, in that order; junction bases with no gene match: 3. CDR3 bases: TGCGCCAGCAGGTATAGCGGGAGCTCCTACAATGAGCAGTTCTTC. It yields the protein CASRYSGSSYNEQFF.

The chain is built from TRBV4-3 and TRBJ2-5; maybe TRBD2 (6 bases). Looked up from germline, CDR1 is LGHNA and CDR2 is YSLEER. Trimming removed 3 bases from V and 2 bases from J, with 22 bases in between. This CDR3 region has 18 residues. CDR3 amino acids: CASSQTRVGLRGQETQYF. DNA for the CDR3: TGCGCCAGCAGCCAGACAAGAGTAGGCTTGCGGGGACAAGAGACCCAGTACTTC.

This clone was detected once. CDR3 coding DNA: TGTGCCACCCACCAGGACAGGTTATCCTACGAGCAGTACTTC. This sequence encodes CATHQDRLSYEQYF. The V call is TRBV6-6, the J call TRBJ2-7; the match to TRBD1 covers 7 bases. The CDR3 sequence is 14 residues long. J lost 1 base, V lost 10 bases, and 10 bases had no gene match. Per the germline V gene, CDR1 is MNHNY and CDR2 is SVGAGI (reference sequence).

This clone was counted between two and nine times. The chain has TRBV7-6 and TRBJ2-3; 9 bases are shared with TRBD2. This CDR3 is built from 16 residues. Trimming at V came to 2 bases and at J to 2 bases, leaving 5 bases not matched to a gene. The V gene's germline CDR1 is SGHVS and CDR2 FNYEAQ. CDR3 DNA: TGTGCCAGCAGCTTAACGACTAGCGGAATCACAGATACGCAGTATTTT. Translated: CASSLTTSGITDTQYF.

In this sample, this clone turned up a few times. The chain uses TRBV7-9 and TRBJ2-1; D may match TRBD1 or TRBD2 (6 bases each). Germline CDR1 and CDR2: SEHNR and FQNEAQ (reference sequence). The length of the CDR3 is 15 residues. Trimming cost V 5 bases and J 7 bases, with 18 bases left between them. In DNA, the CDR3 is TGTGCCAGCAGCCAGGGACACCCCAGCGGGAATGAGCAGTTCTTC. Its translation is CASSQGHPSGNEQFF.

This chain uses TRBV29-1 with TRBJ2-7; D ambiguous. CDR3 length: 11 residues. With 0 bases removed from V and 3 bases from J, the gap between germline ends came to 3 bases. Germline CDR1 SQVTM, CDR2 ANQGSEA. CDR3 in amino acids: CSVEESYEQYF. Here the CDR3 DNA reads TGCAGCGTTGAAGAAAGCTACGAGCAGTACTTC.

The gene calls are TRBV6-5 and TRBJ2-3; TRBD2 aligns across 13 bases. CDR1 and CDR2 (germline): MNHEY, SVGAGI. V gave up 7 bases and J gave up 4 bases; unmatched junction bases: 5. The CDR3 consists of 15 residues. The CDR3 bases are TGTGCCAGCAAACCGGGACTAGCGGGATCAGATACGCAGTATTTT. This encodes CASKPGLAGSDTQYF.

The chain uses TRBV6-5 and TRBJ1-2; D may be TRBD1 (5 bases). The germline gives CDR1 MNHEY, CDR2 SVGAGI. Deletions cut 2 bases from V and 5 bases from J, with 18 bases between. CDR3 length equals 16 residues. CDR3 sequence: CASSYVERDLGYGYTF. The CDR3 nucleotides are TGTGCCAGCAGTTACGTGGAAAGGGACCTCGGTTATGGCTACACCTTC.

This clone was seen a few times. The chain carries TRBV14 and TRBJ2-1; D is uncertain. CDR3 length equals 13 residues. V lost 2 bases and J lost 7, with 9 bases in between. Germline loops: CDR1 SGHDN, CDR2 FVKESK. The CDR3 nucleotides read TGTGCCAGCAGCCAACTAGTCAGGAATGAGCAGTTCTTC. Amino acids: CASSQLVRNEQFF.

Of note for this clone: At one end the junction does not follow the germline gene, possibly because of a read error. The chain joins TRBV7-7 to TRBJ2-2, with D perhaps matching TRBD1 (7 bases). In germline, CDR1 is SSHAT, CDR2 FNYEAQ (reference sequence). CDR3 size: 13 residues. The chain's CDR3 is CASSPTGRGELFF. For the CDR3, the DNA is TGTGCTAGCAGCCCGACAGGGAGGGGGGAGCTGTTTTTT.

This clone has only a few counts. The genes are TRBV2 and TRBJ2-3; D gene unclear. V was cut by 0 bases and J by 4 bases, with 14 bases left in between. This CDR3 contains 16 residues. Germline V gene sequence: CDR1 SNHLY, CDR2 FYNNEI. This CDR3 reads CASSEALLEPADTQYF. The DNA for the CDR3 is TGTGCCAGCAGTGAAGCGCTTTTAGAGCCCGCAGATACGCAGTATTTT. Using reference TRBV2 and TRBJ2-3 for the parts outside the CDR3, the full variable domain is EPEVTQTPSHQVTQMGQEVILRCVPISNHLYFYWYRQILGQKVEFLVSFYNNEISEKSEIFDDQFSVERPDGSNFTLKIRSTKLEDSAMYFCASSEALLEPADTQYFGPGTRLTVL.

The chain is built from TRBV7-3 and TRBJ2-1, with 8 bases that match TRBD2. CDR1 SGHTA and CDR2 FQGTGA come from the germline V gene. The V and J ends lost 4 bases and 7 bases, in that order; junction bases with no gene match: 12. The CDR3 is made up of 16 amino acids. The CDR3 region is CASSSPGLAGENEQFF. In nucleotides, the CDR3 is TGTGCCAGCAGCTCTCCCGGTCTAGCGGGCGAAAATGAGCAGTTCTTC.